This T cell receptor beta chain was captured in a study of T-cell reconstitution after alpha-beta-depleted transplantation in children. This clonotype showed up many times. The CDR3 runs to 12 residues. In germline, CDR1 is LNHNV, CDR2 YYDKDF (reference sequence). J was trimmed by 7 bases and V by 6 bases; bases with no gene match: 5. The TCRbeta library was prepared with unique molecular identifiers. TCRdb analysed the PCR reads with MiXCR anew, one entry per CDR3 protein. This table holds 120,000 to 150,000 distinct CDR3 sequences, around 8.5% found once. The TCR comes from a female patient aged 2-10 years who had a stem cell transplant for congenital amegakaryocytic thrombocytopenia, so the T cells may come from the graft donor. This chain uses TRBV15 with TRBJ1-2, with 7 bases aligning to TRBD1. The source was PBMCs, mostly from graft donor cells, collected 180 days after TCRalphabeta/CD19-depleted stem cell transplant. Written as DNA, the CDR3 is TGTGCCACCAGTAAGGGGGCGGTTGGCTACACCTTC. Amino acid sequence: CATSKGAVGYTF.